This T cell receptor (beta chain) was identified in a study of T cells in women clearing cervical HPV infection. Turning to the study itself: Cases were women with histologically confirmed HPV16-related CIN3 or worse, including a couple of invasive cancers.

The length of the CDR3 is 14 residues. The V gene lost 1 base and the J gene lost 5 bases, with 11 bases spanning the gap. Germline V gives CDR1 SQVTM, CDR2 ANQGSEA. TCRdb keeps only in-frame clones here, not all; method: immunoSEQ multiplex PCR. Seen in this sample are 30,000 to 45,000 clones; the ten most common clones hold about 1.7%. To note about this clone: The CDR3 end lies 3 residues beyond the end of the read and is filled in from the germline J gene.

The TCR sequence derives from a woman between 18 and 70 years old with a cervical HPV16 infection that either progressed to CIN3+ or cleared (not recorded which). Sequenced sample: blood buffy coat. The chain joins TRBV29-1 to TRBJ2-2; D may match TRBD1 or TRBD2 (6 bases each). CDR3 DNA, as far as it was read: TGCAGCGTTGAAGCCAGGGGAGGAACCGGGGAG. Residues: CSVEARGGTGE. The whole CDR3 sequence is CSVEARGGTGELFF.